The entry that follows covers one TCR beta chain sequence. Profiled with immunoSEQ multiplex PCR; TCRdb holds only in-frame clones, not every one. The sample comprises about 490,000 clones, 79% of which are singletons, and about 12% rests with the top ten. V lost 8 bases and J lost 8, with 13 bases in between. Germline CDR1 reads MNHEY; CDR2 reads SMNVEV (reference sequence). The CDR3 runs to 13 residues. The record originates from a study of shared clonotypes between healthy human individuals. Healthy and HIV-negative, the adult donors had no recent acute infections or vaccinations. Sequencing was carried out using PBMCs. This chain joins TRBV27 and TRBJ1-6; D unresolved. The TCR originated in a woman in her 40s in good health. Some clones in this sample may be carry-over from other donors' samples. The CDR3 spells CASGSAGDSPLHF. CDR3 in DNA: TGTGCCAGCGGCTCCGCCGGTGATTCACCCCTCCACTTT.